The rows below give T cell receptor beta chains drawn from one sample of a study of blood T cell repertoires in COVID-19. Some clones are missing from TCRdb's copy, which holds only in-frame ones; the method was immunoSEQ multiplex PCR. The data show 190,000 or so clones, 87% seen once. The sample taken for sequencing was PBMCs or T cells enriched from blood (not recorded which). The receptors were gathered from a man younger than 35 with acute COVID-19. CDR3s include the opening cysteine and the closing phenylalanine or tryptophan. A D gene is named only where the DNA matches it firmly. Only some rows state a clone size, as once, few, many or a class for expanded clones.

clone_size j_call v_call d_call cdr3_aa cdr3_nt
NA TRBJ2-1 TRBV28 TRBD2 CASGPTSGRTDEQFF TGTGCCAGCGGGCCAACTAGCGGGAGAACAGATGAGCAGTTCTTC
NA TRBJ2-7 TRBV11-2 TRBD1 CASSPTGGPYEQYF TGTGCCAGCAGTCCGACAGGGGGTCCGTACGAGCAGTACTTC
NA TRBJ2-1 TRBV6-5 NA CASSFPPGTPYTEQFF TGTGCCAGCAGTTTTCCCCCCGGGACACCTTATACTGAGCAGTTCTTC
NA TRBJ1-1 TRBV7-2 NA CASSLEGATNTEAFF TGTGCCAGCAGCTTAGAAGGGGCTACAAACACTGAAGCTTTCTTT
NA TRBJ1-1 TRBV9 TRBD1 CASSVADRLTEAFF TGTGCCAGCAGCGTAGCGGACAGGCTGACTGAAGCTTTCTTT
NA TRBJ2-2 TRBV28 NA CASRAAGSEGTGELFF TGTGCCAGCAGAGCGGCGGGCTCGGAGGGGACTGGGGAGCTGTTTTTT
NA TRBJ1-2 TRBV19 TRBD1 CASSWTGNYGYTF TGTGCCAGTAGTTGGACAGGGAACTATGGCTACACCTTC
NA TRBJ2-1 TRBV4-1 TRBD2 CASSQPGRARYNEQFF TGCGCCAGCAGCCAACCAGGGAGGGCAAGGTACAATGAGCAGTTCTTC
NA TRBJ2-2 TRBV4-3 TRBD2 CASSRGMTSGRLQGGELFF TGCGCCAGCAGCCGAGGGATGACTAGCGGGAGGTTACAAGGCGGGGAGCTGTTTTTT
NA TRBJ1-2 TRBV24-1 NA CATSDPGYRDGYTF TGTGCCACCAGTGATCCAGGGTATAGGGATGGCTACACCTTC
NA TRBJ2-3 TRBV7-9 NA CASSLRDFLGTDTQYF TGTGCCAGCAGCTTACGGGACTTCCTAGGCACAGATACGCAGTATTTT
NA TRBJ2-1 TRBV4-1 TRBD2 CASSPGLAKSSYNEQFF TGCGCCAGCAGCCCAGGACTAGCTAAAAGCTCCTACAATGAGCAGTTCTTC
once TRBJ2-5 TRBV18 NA CASSLTTSQETQYF TGTGCCAGCTCCCTTACGACTAGTCAAGAGACCCAGTACTTC
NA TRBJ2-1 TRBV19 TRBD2 CASSRGGSHSYNEQFF TGTGCCAGTAGTAGGGGCGGGAGCCACTCCTACAATGAGCAGTTCTTC
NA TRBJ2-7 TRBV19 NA CASSIGGTSTYEQYF TGTGCCAGTAGTATAGGAGGGACTTCTACCTACGAGCAGTACTTC
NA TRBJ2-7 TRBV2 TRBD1 CASSPTGPANEQYF TGTGCCAGCAGCCCGACAGGGCCAGCTAACGAGCAGTACTTC
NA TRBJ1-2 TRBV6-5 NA CASSYSIDLRGYTF TGTGCCAGCAGTTACTCAATCGACCTGCGGGGCTACACCTTC
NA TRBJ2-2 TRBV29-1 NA CSVWAENTGELFF TGCAGCGTTTGGGCAGAGAACACCGGGGAGCTGTTTTTT
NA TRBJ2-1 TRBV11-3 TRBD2 CASSFETGGDNEQFF TGTGCCAGCAGCTTTGAGACGGGAGGGGACAATGAGCAGTTCTTC
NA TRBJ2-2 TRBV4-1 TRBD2 CASTPGGAGGTGELFF TGCGCCAGCACCCCCGGCGGAGCGGGAGGAACCGGGGAGCTGTTTTTT
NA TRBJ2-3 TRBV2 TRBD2 CASKVPPAGYTDTQYF TGTGCCAGCAAGGTCCCCCCAGCGGGGTACACAGATACGCAGTATTTT
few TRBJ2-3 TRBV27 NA CASSLEGRRTDTQYF TGTGCCAGCAGTTTAGAGGGCCGACGCACAGATACGCAGTATTTT
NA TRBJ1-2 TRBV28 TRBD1 CASSLPGTGATWDGYTF TGTGCCAGCAGTTTACCCGGGACAGGAGCCACATGGGATGGCTACACCTTC
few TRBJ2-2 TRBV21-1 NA CASSKEVTPGTAGELFF TGTGCCAGCAGCAAAGAGGTGACGCCAGGTACCGCCGGGGAGCTGTTTTTT
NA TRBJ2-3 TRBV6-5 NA CASRDGTPSTDTQYF TGTGCCAGCAGGGACGGGACACCGAGCACAGATACGCAGTATTTT
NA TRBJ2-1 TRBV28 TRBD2 CASKPRLAETYNEQFF TGTGCCAGTAAACCTAGACTAGCGGAGACCTACAATGAGCAGTTCTTC
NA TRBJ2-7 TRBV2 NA CASSEGARGEQYF TGTGCCAGCAGTGAAGGGGCCCGGGGAGAGCAGTACTTC
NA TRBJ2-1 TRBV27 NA CASATKLSSYNEQFF TGTGCCAGCGCAACGAAGCTGAGCTCCTACAATGAGCAGTTCTTC
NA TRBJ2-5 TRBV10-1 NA CASSESEGIPCEREGQETQYF TGCGCCAGCAGTGAGTCTGAGGGAATTCCATGTGAGAGAGAGGGCCAGGAGACCCAGTACTTC
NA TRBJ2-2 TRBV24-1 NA CATKSTGNTGELFF TGTGCCACCAAATCAACGGGGAACACCGGGGAGCTGTTTTTT
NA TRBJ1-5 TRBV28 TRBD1 CASSLGTGAENQPQHF TGTGCCAGCAGTTTAGGGACAGGGGCTGAGAATCAGCCCCAGCATTTT
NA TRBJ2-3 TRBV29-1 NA CSVGENWQYF TGCAGCGTTGGAGAGAACTGGCAGTATTTT
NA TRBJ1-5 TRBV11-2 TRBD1 CASSLAQGNQPQHF TGTGCCAGCAGCTTAGCACAGGGGAATCAGCCCCAGCATTTT
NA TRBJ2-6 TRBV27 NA CASSPLGANVLTF TGTGCCAGCAGTCCTCTAGGGGCCAACGTCCTGACTTTC
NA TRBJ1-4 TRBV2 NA CASSGLRENEKLFF TGTGCCAGCAGTGGACTGAGAGAAAATGAAAAACTGTTTTTT
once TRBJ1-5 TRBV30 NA CAWGGTHSNQPQHF TGTGCCTGGGGGGGGACTCATAGCAATCAGCCCCAGCATTTT
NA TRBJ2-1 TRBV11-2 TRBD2 CASSPGTSGFNEQFF TGTGCCAGCAGCCCAGGGACTAGTGGCTTCAATGAGCAGTTCTTC
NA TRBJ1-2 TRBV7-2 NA CASSLVSENYGYTF TGTGCCAGCAGCTTAGTGTCGGAGAACTATGGCTACACCTTC
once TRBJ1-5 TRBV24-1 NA CATSDFRGDLDGNQPQHF TGTGCCACCAGTGATTTCCGCGGGGACCTGGATGGCAATCAGCCCCAGCATTTT
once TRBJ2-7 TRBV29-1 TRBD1 CSVVTGAYEQYF TGCAGCGTTGTAACAGGGGCCTACGAGCAGTACTTC
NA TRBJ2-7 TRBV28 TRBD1 CASSSFGQGAREQYF TGTGCCAGCAGTTCCTTTGGACAGGGGGCCCGCGAGCAGTACTTC
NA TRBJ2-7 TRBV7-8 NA CASSFEGAESYEQYF TGTGCCAGCAGCTTCGAAGGAGCGGAATCCTACGAGCAGTACTTC
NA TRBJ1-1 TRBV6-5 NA CASSYPDGELEAFF TGTGCCAGCAGTTACCCCGATGGGGAGCTCGAGGCTTTCTTT
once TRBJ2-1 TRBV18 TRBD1 CASSPQQGNEQFF TGTGCCAGCTCACCTCAACAGGGGAATGAGCAGTTCTTC
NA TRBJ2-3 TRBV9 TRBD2 CASSVSLAALDTQYF TGTGCCAGCAGCGTATCCCTAGCGGCGCTAGATACGCAGTATTTT
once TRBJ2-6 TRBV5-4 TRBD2 CASSLSGGPGGANVLTF TGTGCCAGCAGCTTGTCGGGAGGGCCAGGTGGGGCCAACGTCCTGACTTTC
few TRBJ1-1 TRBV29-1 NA CSVGGVANTEAFF TGCAGCGTTGGCGGGGTGGCGAACACTGAAGCTTTCTTT
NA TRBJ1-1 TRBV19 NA CASSMSFGAEAFF TGTGCCAGTAGTATGTCATTCGGAGCTGAAGCTTTCTTT
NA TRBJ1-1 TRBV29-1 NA CSVDRPENTEAFF TGCAGCGTTGACAGGCCCGAAAACACTGAAGCTTTCTTT